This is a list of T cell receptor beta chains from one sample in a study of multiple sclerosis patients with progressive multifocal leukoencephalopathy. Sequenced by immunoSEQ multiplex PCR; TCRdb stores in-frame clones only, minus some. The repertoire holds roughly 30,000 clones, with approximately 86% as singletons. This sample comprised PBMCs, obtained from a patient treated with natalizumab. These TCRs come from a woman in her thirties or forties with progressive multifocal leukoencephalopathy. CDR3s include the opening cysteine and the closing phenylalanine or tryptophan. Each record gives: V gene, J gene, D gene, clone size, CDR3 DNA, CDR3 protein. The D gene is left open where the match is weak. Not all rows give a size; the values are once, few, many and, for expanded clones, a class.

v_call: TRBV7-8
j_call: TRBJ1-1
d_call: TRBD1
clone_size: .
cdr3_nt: TGTGCCAGCAGAGGTGGGACAGGCAGGACTGAAGCTTTCTTT
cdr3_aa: CASRGGTGRTEAFF

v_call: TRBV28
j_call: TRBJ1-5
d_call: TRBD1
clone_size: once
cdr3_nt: TGTGCCAGCAGTTATATGGGACAGGGGGAACGTAGAGCCCAGCATTTT
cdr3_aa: CASSYMGQGERRAQHF

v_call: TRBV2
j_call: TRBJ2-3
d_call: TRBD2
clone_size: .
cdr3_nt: TGTGCCAGCAGTGCGGGACTAGCGGGGGTAGATACGCAGTATTTT
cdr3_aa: CASSAGLAGVDTQYF

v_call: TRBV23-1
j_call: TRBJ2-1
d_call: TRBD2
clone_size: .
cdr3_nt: TGCGCCAGCAGTCAAGGGACTAGCGGGAGGGCTTACAATGAGCAGTTCTTC
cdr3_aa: CASSQGTSGRAYNEQFF

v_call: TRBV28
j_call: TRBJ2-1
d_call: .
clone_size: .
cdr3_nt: TGTGCCAGCAGTTTACCCCCTGGTAGCAGTGAGCAGTTCTTC
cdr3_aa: CASSLPPGSSEQFF

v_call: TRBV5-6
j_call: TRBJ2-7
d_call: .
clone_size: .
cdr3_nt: TGTGCCAGCAGTTTTCCGGGCAGGGCCTCCGAGCAGTACTTC
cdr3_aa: CASSFPGRASEQYF

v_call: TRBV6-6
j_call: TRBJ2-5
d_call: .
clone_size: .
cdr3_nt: TGTGCCAGCAGCAGCCGCATTGACAGGCACCAAGAGACCCAGTACTTC
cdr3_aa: CASSSRIDRHQETQYF

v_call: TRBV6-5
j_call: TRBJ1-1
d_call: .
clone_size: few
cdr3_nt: TGTGCCAGCAAGGGCCATACGAGGGGGAACACTGAAGCTTTCTTT
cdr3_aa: CASKGHTRGNTEAFF

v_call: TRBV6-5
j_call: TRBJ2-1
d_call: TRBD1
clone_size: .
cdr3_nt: TGTGCCAGCAGTTACGGGACAGGGATAAACGGTGAGCAGTTCTTC
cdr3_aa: CASSYGTGINGEQFF

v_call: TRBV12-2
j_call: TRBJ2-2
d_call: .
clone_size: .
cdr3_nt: TGTGCAAGTCGCTTAAGGCAGTCGGGAGGCTACACCGGGGAGCTGTTTTTT
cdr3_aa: CASRLRQSGGYTGELFF

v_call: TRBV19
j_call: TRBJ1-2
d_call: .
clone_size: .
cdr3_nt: TGTGCCAGTAGTATTGATAGTGTCAATGGCTACACCTTC
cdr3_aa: CASSIDSVNGYTF

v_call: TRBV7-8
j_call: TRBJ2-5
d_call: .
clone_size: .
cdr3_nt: TGTGCCAGCAGCTCGAGGACTGAGACGGGAACAGAGACCCAGTACTTC
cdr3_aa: CASSSRTETGTETQYF

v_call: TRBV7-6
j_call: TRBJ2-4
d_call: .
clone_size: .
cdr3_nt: TGTGCCAGCAGCTTAGGCCAGGGCGAAGGGAGCGTCAAAAACATTCAGTACTTC
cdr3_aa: CASSLGQGEGSVKNIQYF

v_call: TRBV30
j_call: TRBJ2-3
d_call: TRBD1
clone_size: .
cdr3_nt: TGTGCCTGGAGTGTGGACAGGTCCCCAGATACGCAGTATTTT
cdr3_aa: CAWSVDRSPDTQYF

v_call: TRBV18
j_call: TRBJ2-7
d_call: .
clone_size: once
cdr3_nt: TGTGCCAGCTCACCTGGGACCATGAGGGAATACGAGCAGTACTTC
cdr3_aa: CASSPGTMREYEQYF

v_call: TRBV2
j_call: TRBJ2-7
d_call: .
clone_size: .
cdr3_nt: TGTGCCAGCAGTGGCCCCGGGGGTGGGGACGAGCAGTACTTC
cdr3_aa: CASSGPGGGDEQYF

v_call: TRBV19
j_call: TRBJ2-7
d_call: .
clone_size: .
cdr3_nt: TGTGCCAGTAGCCCGAGGGGGGCGGGCCCGGGCTACGAGCAGTACTTC
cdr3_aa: CASSPRGAGPGYEQYF

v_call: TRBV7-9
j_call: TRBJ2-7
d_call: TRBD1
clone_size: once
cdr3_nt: TGTGCCAGCAGCTTACGGCCCGGGACAGGGGCGTACGAGCAGTACTTC
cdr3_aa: CASSLRPGTGAYEQYF

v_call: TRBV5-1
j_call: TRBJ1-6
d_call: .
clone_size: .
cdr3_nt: TGCGCCAGCAGCCCAAACAGTCCGAGAAGCTCCTATAATTCACCCCTCCACTTT
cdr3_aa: CASSPNSPRSSYNSPLHF

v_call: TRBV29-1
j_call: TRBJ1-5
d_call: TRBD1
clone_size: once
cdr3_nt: TGCAGCGTTGGTGGACAGGGCAATCAGCCCCAGCATTTT
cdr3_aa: CSVGGQGNQPQHF

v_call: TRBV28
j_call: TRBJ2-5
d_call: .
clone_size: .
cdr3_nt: TGTGCCAGCAGTTTAGGAGGGGCCCAAGAGACCCAGTACTTC
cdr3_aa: CASSLGGAQETQYF

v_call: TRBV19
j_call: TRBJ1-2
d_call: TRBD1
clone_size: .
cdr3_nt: TGTGCCAGTAGTCGCGGGGAATCCGGGACAGGGCTTGCTGGCTACACCTTC
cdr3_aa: CASSRGESGTGLAGYTF

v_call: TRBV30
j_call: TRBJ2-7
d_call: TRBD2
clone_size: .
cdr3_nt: TGTGCCTGGAGTGAAGGAGCGGGAATTTTCTCCTACGAGCAGTACTTC
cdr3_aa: CAWSEGAGIFSYEQYF